In its sample, the clone carrying this T cell receptor beta chain was seen once. Its antigen is not known. The data belong to a study of vaccination effects on CD4 cells after COVID-19. The CDR3 length is 15 residues. V was pared by 6 bases and J by 4 bases, with 16 bases between. Germline V lookup: CDR1 MNHEY, CDR2 SVGAGI. Clones were sequenced by immunoSEQ multiplex PCR, and TCRdb holds only the in-frame ones, with some missing. The repertoire holds about 29,000 clones, with under 85% as singletons. Sequencing followed a ViraFEST assay step that expanded antigen-specific CD4+ T cells with viral peptide pools. Subsequent to 10 days of culture, CD4+ T cells were isolated. Everyone in the study got two shots of either the BNT162b2 or mRNA-1273 vaccine. None of the vaccinated had previously contracted SARS-CoV-2, and their nucleocapsid antibodies tested negative. PBMC were cultured at roughly 2.2 million per well with about 9 IU/ml IL-2 and roughly 10 ug/ml peptides.

Whole-study results and caveats: Missing from the study were early post-infection timepoints, and its convalescent patients were few.

The clonotype originates from a human donor who received a COVID-19 vaccine. This rearrangement joins TRBV6-5 to TRBJ1-3; D not certain. Sequences were derived from CD4+ T cells from PBMCs cultured with HCoV-OC43 spike peptides, sampled after COVID-19 vaccination. The subset was: HCoV-OC43 spike overlapping peptide pool stimulation. The CDR3 protein is CASSQGRTVGNTIYF. The DNA for the CDR3 is TGTGCCAGCAGCCAAGGACGGACCGTCGGAAACACCATATATTTT.